These T cell receptor beta chains were read from a single sample in a study of OX40 agonist ivuxolimab in advanced cancers. The method was immunoSEQ multiplex PCR; TCRdb's version includes in-frame clones alone and lacks a portion of them. The sample records tens of thousands of clones, more than 90% being singletons. The sequencing used CD4+ or CD8+ T cells sorted from blood, collected in a trial of the OX40 agonist ivuxolimab. These TCRs come from an adult with an advanced solid tumor such as melanoma, head and neck, liver or kidney cancer. CDR3s include the opening cysteine and the closing phenylalanine or tryptophan. A D gene is named only where the DNA matches it firmly. Where a row states a size, it is once, few, many or the class of an expanded clone; other rows omit it.

v_gene	d_gene	abundance	j_gene	CDR3nt	CDR3aa
TRBV2	TRBD1	NA	TRBJ2-2	TGTGCCAGCAGATACGACAGGGCTGACACCGGGGAGCTGTTTTTT	CASRYDRADTGELFF
TRBV19	NA	NA	TRBJ1-2	TGTGCCAGTAGTTCACAACTCCCGAGCTATGGCTACACCTTC	CASSSQLPSYGYTF
TRBV4-3	TRBD1	NA	TRBJ1-2	TGCGCCAGCAGCGGTCTTGACAGGGCCTATGGCTACACCTTC	CASSGLDRAYGYTF
TRBV27	NA	NA	TRBJ1-5	TGTGCCAGCAGTTCCGGGACATCCGGCAATCAGCCCCAGCATTTT	CASSSGTSGNQPQHF
TRBV4-3	TRBD1	NA	TRBJ1-3	TGCGCCAGCAGCTGGGGACAGAGCTCTGGAAACACCATATATTTT	CASSWGQSSGNTIYF
TRBV5-6	TRBD1	NA	TRBJ1-4	TGTGCCAGCAGCTTGAGGGGGACAGGCTATGAAAAACTGTTTTTT	CASSLRGTGYEKLFF
TRBV7-2	NA	NA	TRBJ1-2	TGTGCCAGCAGCCTCGGACAGAACTATGGCTACACCTTC	CASSLGQNYGYTF
TRBV30	NA	once	TRBJ1-6	TGTGCCTGGTCCGTAATAAGGTCCTATAATTCACCCCTCCACTTT	CAWSVIRSYNSPLHF
TRBV10-3	NA	NA	TRBJ2-1	TGTGCCATCGAACGGTCCCCCTCCTACAATGAGCAGTTCTTC	CAIERSPSYNEQFF
TRBV28	TRBD1	NA	TRBJ2-4	TGTGCCAGCAGTTTCGGCAGGGGGCGGACCTCAGCCAAAAACATTCAGTACTTC	CASSFGRGRTSAKNIQYF
TRBV7-8	NA	once	TRBJ2-5	TGTGCCAGCAGCTTATATCCCACCCAAGAGACCCAGTACTTC	CASSLYPTQETQYF
TRBV21-1	NA	once	TRBJ2-1	TGTGCCAGCGGGCGGGAGGGCCCCTCCAATGAGCAGTTCTTC	CASGREGPSNEQFF
TRBV27	TRBD2	NA	TRBJ2-1	TGTGCCAGCAGTACCATTCAAGGAAGCGGGAGGGCCGGGAATGAGCAGTTCTTC	CASSTIQGSGRAGNEQFF
TRBV4-1	TRBD1	NA	TRBJ2-5	TGCGCCAGCAGCCCTGGGTACGGACAGGGCGCTGAGACCCAGTACTTC	CASSPGYGQGAETQYF
TRBV7-2	NA	NA	TRBJ2-5	TGTGCCAGCAGCCTTCCGGGGGCGGAGACCCAGTACTTC	CASSLPGAETQYF
TRBV5-1	TRBD2	NA	TRBJ2-1	TGCGCCAGCAGCTTGGTTGTGCTAGCGGGATCCAATGAGCAGTTCTTC	CASSLVVLAGSNEQFF
TRBV5-1	NA	NA	TRBJ2-2	TGCGCCAGCAGCTTGGGTCTGCAGGTCACCGGGGAGCTGTTTTTT	CASSLGLQVTGELFF
TRBV7-9	NA	NA	TRBJ2-7	TGTGCCAGCAGCTTAGAGACCCACTTCCCCTACGAGCAGTACTTC	CASSLETHFPYEQYF
TRBV7-8	NA	NA	TRBJ2-7	TGTGCCAGCAGCTTAGGATGGCCGGGCGCTTCCTACGAGCAGTACTTC	CASSLGWPGASYEQYF
TRBV9	TRBD2	NA	TRBJ2-1	TGTGCCAGCAGCGTAGGGCCAGCGGGAGGGGCCAATGAGCAGTTCTTC	CASSVGPAGGANEQFF
TRBV7-2	NA	once	TRBJ1-2	TGTGCCAGCAGCGTTTCCGGGACAAGGGTGGGCTACACCTTC	CASSVSGTRVGYTF
TRBV15	TRBD1	NA	TRBJ2-2	TGTGCCACCAGCAAAGGCGGGACAGGGGGTGAAAGGGAGCTGTTTTTT	CATSKGGTGGERELFF
TRBV27	TRBD1	NA	TRBJ2-7	TGTGCCAGCAGTTTAGCCGGGACAGGGGGCGCGGGCTACGAGCAGTACTTC	CASSLAGTGGAGYEQYF
TRBV4-3	NA	NA	TRBJ1-4	TGCGCCAGCAGCCAAGTCGGGGGAGATGGGGAAAAACTGTTTTTT	CASSQVGGDGEKLFF
TRBV6-5	NA	NA	TRBJ2-2	TGTGCCAGCAGTCCTGTGGTGAACACCGGGGAGCTGTTTTTT	CASSPVVNTGELFF
TRBV5-1	NA	NA	TRBJ2-3	TGCGCCAGCAGCCTAGGGACCACGGGGAGCACAGATACGCAGTATTTT	CASSLGTTGSTDTQYF
TRBV29-1	NA	NA	TRBJ2-1	TGCAGCGCCAACGGGGATGGGAGGGGGTACAATGAGCAGTTCTTC	CSANGDGRGYNEQFF
TRBV6-5	NA	NA	TRBJ1-2	TGTGCCAGCACCGACGGACGGTATGGCTACACCTTC	CASTDGRYGYTF
TRBV14	NA	NA	TRBJ2-1	TGTGCCAGCAGCCAAGATCTGGACAGTATCGAGTTCTTC	CASSQDLDSIEFF